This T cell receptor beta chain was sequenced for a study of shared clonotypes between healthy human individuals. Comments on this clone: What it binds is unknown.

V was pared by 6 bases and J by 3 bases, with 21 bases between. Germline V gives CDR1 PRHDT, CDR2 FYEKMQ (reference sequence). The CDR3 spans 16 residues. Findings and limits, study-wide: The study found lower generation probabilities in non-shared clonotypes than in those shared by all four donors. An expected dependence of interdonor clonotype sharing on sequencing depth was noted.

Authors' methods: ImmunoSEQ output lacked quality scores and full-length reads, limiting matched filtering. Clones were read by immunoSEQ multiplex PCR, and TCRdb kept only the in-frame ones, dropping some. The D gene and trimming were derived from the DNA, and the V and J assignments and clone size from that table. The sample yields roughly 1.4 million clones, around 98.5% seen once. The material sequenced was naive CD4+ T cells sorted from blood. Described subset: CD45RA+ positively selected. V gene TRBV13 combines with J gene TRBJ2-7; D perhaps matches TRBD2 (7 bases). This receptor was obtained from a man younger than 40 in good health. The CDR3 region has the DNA TGTGCCAGCAGACCCTTTTTCGGGGGGCGAAACTACGAGCAGTACTTC. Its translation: CASRPFFGGRNYEQYF.